Listed here is a single T cell receptor (beta chain). These data belong to a study of STAT5B mutations in CD4+ large granular lymphocyte leukemia. TCRdb's copy holds only in-frame clones and misses some; the assay was immunoSEQ multiplex PCR. The data hold 23,000 or so clones, with less than 80% observed a single time. Germline V gene lookup returns CDR1 MGHRA and CDR2 YSYEKL. The CDR3 length is 16 residues. Trimming left V 3 bases short and J 4 bases short, with 16 bases between. The material sequenced was CD4+ T cells from blood buffy coats. This receptor was identified in a human donor in good health. V is TRBV4-1 and J is TRBJ1-3; the D gene is possibly TRBD1 (6 bases). CDR3 coding DNA: TGCGCCAGCAGCCATGAACTACGGGGGCGCGGAAACACCATATATTTT. It encodes CASSHELRGRGNTIYF.